This TCR beta chain was profiled in a study of blood T cell repertoires in COVID-19. Turning to the study itself: COVID-19 samples from acute and convalescent phases originated in the United States, Italy and Spain. PBMCs, B-cell-depleted T cells, or T cells were the source of the cDNA or gDNA that made up the material.

Original analysis: Nucleated cell number was recorded as an estimate derived from reference gene primer amplification. Profiled with immunoSEQ multiplex PCR; TCRdb holds only in-frame clones, not every one. V, J and clone size are taken as reported in that table, and D and trimming were inferred from the DNA itself. The data contain around 70,000 clones, over 75% of them singletons. The CDR3 extends over 17 amino acids. V was pared by 0 bases and J by 0 bases, with 11 bases between. Germline loops: CDR1 LGHNA, CDR2 YSLEER. The origin of this receptor is a human donor in a cohort sampled during active COVID-19. The chain has TRBV4-3 and TRBJ2-2, with D possibly matching TRBD1 (5 bases). The sequencing sample was made of peripheral blood. The CDR3, as DNA: TGCGCCAGCAGCCAAGATGGCAGGGCCTCGAACACCGGGGAGCTGTTTTTT. It encodes CASSQDGRASNTGELFF.